This TCR beta chain was observed in a study of T cells and copy number aberrations in small-cell lung cancer. Study outcomes and limitations: All specimens were formalin-fixed paraffin-embedded tissue, prone to sequencing artifacts. Versus adjacent lung, tumor T-cell richness and clonality were lower; density nonsignificantly.

Of note for this clone: The target antigen is unknown.

Germline loops: CDR1 DFQATT, CDR2 SNEGSKA (reference sequence). Trimming left V 7 bases short and J 7 bases short, with 7 bases between. The CDR3 contains 9 residues. Method: immunoSEQ multiplex PCR; TCRdb's copy keeps in-frame clones and lacks some. The sample holds around 1,700 clones, 70% to 90% seen once. Donors had limited-stage small-cell lung cancer, resected between 2008 and 2020. All donors had upfront surgery, without preoperative chemotherapy or radiotherapy, and never received immunotherapy. Material: normal tissue next to the tumor. V is TRBV20-1 and J is TRBJ1-2; D perhaps matches TRBD1 (5 bases). This clonotype was sampled from a man in his sixties with small cell lung cancer. The CDR3 loop reads CSGGVGYTF. The CDR3 DNA reads TGCAGTGGAGGGGTTGGCTACACCTTC.